These 8 T cell receptor beta chains came from one sample sequenced in a study of blood T cell repertoires in COVID-19. TCRdb's copy holds only in-frame clones and misses some; the assay was immunoSEQ multiplex PCR. Of approximately 99,000 clones in the sample, over 75% were seen once. Specimen: peripheral blood. All receptors derive from a woman between 70 and 85 years old with acute or convalescent COVID-19.

The chain employs TRBV6-5 and TRBJ1-6; D gene uncertain. CDR1 and CDR2 from the germline V gene are MNHEY and SVGAGI. Trimming stripped 4 bases from V and 4 bases from J, with 11 bases between. The CDR3 runs 15 residues. The CDR3 DNA sequence: TGTGCCAGCAGTTCGGGAGCCCGATATAATTCACCCCTCCACTTT. Protein sequence: CASSSGARYNSPLHF.

The chain has TRBV6-5 and TRBJ1-6; unclear D gene. The CDR3 is 14 residues long. V lost 6 bases and J 3 bases, leaving 9 bases between the germline ends. Germline CDR1 and CDR2: MNHEY and SVGAGI. CDR3 bases: TGTGCCAGCAGGGCAAACCTCTATAATTCACCCCTCCACTTT. This translates into CASRANLYNSPLHF.

The CDR3 nucleotides read TGTGCCAGCAGCCACCAACAGGGCACTGAAGCTTTCTTT. Its protein product is CASSHQQGTEAFF. The V call is TRBV3-1 (or the pseudogene TRBV3-2), the J call TRBJ1-1; possibly TRBD1 for D (6 bases). Germline CDR1 LGHDT, CDR2 YNNKEL (reference sequence). Trimming shortened V by 3 bases and J by 4 bases, and 9 bases separated the two germline ends. The CDR3 loop spans 13 amino acids.

This clone was recorded once. The V and J genes are TRBV2 and TRBJ1-2; 9 bases match TRBD1. Germline loops: CDR1 SNHLY, CDR2 FYNNEI. This CDR3 spans 17 amino acids. Unmatched junction bases numbered 14, after V lost 7 bases and J lost 2 bases. CDR3 sequence reads: CASTPDGTGGANYGYTF. The CDR3 nucleotides read TGTGCCAGCACACCGGATGGAACAGGGGGCGCAAACTATGGCTACACCTTC.

The chain links TRBV18 to TRBJ2-3; a weak D match, TRBD1 (5 bases). The CDR3 totals 14 residues. Germline V lookup: CDR1 KGHSH, CDR2 LQKENI. Trimming cost V 3 bases and J 1 base, with 8 bases left between them. The CDR3 spells CASSPTTGTDTQYF. The CDR3 DNA is TGTGCCAGCTCACCGACGACAGGCACAGATACGCAGTATTTT. The full variable domain, rest sourced from reference TRBV18 and TRBJ2-3, is NAGVMQNPRHLVRRRGQEARLRCSPMKGHSHVYWYRQLPEEGLKFMVYLQKENIIDESGMPKERFSAEFPKEGPSILRIQQVVRGDSAAYFCASSPTTGTDTQYFGPGTRLTVL.

The gene calls are TRBV28 and TRBJ2-3, with TRBD2 matching over 7 bases. V lost 4 bases and J lost 6; bases outside the gene matches: 19. There are 18 residues in the CDR3. Germline V lookup: CDR1 MDHEN, CDR2 SYDVKM. The DNA of the CDR3 is TGTGCCAGCAGTTCCTCCTCTGAGCTAGCGGACCGAGGGGATACGCAGTATTTT. It specifies CASSSSSELADRGDTQYF.

The chain uses TRBV18 and TRBJ2-5; 9 positions agree with TRBD2. Per germline, CDR1 KGHSH and CDR2 LQKENI. This CDR3 comprises 16 residues. V trimming: 2 bases; J trimming: 1 base; junction bases outside the gene matches: 5. CDR3 bases: TGTGCCAGCTCACCATTGGCGACTAGCGGCCAAGAGACCCAGTACTTC. It encodes CASSPLATSGQETQYF.

The chain has TRBV7-6 and TRBJ2-1; the match to TRBD2 covers 8 bases. The CDR3 covers 18 residues. Germline V gene sequence: CDR1 SGHVS, CDR2 FNYEAQ. J gave up 7 bases and V 0 bases, and 14 bases lay outside the gene matches. The CDR3 here is CASSLAGGRGAIWNEQFF. The DNA for the CDR3 is TGTGCCAGCAGCTTAGCTGGCGGGCGGGGGGCCATATGGAATGAGCAGTTCTTC.